This T cell receptor beta chain was profiled in a study of monozygotic twins with inflammatory bowel disease. Study results and caveats: Resolution of different T cell subtypes was not achieved.

TCRdb re-called the 5' RACE reads and catalogs CDR3 proteins one per entry, DNA excluded. With more than 85,000 distinct CDR3 sequences in the sample, the ten largest clones hold roughly 12%. About this clonotype itself: The antigen is undetermined.

The CDR3 is 14 amino acids. Germline loops: CDR1 MDHEN, CDR2 SYDVKM. V is TRBV28 and J is TRBJ2-3; TCRdb outputs TRBD1, but without DNA this stays unchecked. This receptor was identified in a human donor with ulcerative colitis or Crohn's disease, or a healthy co-twin of an affected twin (not recorded which). What was sequenced was blood. Here the CDR3 reads CASSPGGYTDTQYF.